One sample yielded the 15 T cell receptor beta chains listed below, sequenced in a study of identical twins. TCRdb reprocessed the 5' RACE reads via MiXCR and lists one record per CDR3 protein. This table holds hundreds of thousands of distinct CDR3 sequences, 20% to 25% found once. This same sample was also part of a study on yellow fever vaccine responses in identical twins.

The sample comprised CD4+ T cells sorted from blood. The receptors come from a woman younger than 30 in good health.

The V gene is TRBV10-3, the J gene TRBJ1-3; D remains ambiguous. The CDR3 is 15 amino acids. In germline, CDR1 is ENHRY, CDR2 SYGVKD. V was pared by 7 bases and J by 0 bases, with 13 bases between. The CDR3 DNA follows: TGTGCCATCACTCCGGACGCCTACTCTGGAAACACCATATATTTT. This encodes CAITPDAYSGNTIYF.

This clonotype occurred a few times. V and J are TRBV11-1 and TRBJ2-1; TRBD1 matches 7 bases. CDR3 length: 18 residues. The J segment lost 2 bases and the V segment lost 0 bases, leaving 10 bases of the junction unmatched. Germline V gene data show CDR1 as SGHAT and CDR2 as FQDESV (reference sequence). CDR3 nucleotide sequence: TGTGCCAGCAGCTTAGCGGTTGAATGGACAGGCGCCTACAATGAGCAGTTCTTC. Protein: CASSLAVEWTGAYNEQFF.

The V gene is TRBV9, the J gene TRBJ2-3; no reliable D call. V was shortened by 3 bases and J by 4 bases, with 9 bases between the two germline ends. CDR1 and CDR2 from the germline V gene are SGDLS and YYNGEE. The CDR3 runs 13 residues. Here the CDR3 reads CASSAPSSDTQYF. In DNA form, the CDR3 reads TGTGCCAGCAGCGCCCCCTCGTCAGATACGCAGTATTTT.

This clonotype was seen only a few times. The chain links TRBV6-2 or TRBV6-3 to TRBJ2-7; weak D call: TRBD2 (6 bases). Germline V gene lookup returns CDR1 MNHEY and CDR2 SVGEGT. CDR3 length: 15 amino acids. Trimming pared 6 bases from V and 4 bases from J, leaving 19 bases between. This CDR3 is CASSQRGGIWYEQYF. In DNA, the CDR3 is TGTGCCAGCAGCCAACGGGGCGGGATTTGGTACGAGCAGTACTTC.

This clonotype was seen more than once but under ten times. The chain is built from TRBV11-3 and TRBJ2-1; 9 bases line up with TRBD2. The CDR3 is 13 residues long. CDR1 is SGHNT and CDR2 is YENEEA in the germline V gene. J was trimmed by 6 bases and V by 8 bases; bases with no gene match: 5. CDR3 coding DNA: TGTGCCAGCGCGCGGACTAGCGCCAATGAGCAGTTCTTC. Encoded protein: CASARTSANEQFF. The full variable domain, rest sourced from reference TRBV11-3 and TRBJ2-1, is EAGVVQSPRYKIIEKKQPVAFWCNPISGHNTLYWYLQNLGQGPELLIRYENEEAVDDSQLPKDRFSAERLKGVDSTLKIQPAELGDSAVYLCASARTSANEQFFGPGTRLTVL.

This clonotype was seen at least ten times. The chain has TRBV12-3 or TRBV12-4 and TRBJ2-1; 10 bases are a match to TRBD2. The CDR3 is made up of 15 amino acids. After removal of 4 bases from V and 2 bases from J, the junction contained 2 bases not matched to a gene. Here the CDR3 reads CASSYGLAAYNEQFF. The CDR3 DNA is TGTGCCAGCAGTTACGGACTAGCGGCCTACAATGAGCAGTTCTTC.

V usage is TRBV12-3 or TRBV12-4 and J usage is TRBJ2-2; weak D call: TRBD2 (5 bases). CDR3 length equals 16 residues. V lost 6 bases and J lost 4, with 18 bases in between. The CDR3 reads CASSPPWGRGTGELFF. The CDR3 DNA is TGTGCCAGCAGCCCCCCATGGGGTCGGGGCACCGGGGAGCTGTTTTTT.

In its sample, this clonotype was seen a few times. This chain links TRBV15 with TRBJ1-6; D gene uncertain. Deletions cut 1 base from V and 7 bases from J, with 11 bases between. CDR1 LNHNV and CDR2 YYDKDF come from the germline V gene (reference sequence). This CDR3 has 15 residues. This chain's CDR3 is CATSRVGPLNSPLHF. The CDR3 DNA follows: TGTGCCACCAGCAGAGTAGGGCCTCTAAATTCACCCCTCCACTTT.

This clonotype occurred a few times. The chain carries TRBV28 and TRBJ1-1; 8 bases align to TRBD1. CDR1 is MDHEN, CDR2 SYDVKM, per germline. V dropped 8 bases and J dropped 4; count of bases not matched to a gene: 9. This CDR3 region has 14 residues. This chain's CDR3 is CASSPGGWGTEAFF. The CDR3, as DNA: TGTGCCAGCTCCCCAGGGGGCTGGGGCACTGAAGCTTTCTTT.

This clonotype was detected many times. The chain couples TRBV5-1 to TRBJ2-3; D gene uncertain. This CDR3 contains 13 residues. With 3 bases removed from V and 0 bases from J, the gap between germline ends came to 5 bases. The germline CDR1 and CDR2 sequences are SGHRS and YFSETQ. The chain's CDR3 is CASSSTSTDTQYF. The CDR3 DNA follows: TGCGCCAGCAGCTCAACTAGCACAGATACGCAGTATTTT.

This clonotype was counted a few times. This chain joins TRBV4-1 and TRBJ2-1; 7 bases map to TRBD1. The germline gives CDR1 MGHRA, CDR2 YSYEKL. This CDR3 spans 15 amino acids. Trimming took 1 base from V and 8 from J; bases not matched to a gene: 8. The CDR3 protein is CASSQGDRVNDEQFF. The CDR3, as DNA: TGCGCCAGCAGCCAAGGTGACAGGGTCAACGATGAGCAGTTCTTC.

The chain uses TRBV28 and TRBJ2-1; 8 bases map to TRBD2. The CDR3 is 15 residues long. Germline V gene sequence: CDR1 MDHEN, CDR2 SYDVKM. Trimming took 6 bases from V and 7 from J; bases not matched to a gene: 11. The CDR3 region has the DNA TGTGCCAGCAGCAAAAGCGGGGGCCCGGGGAATGAGCAGTTCTTC. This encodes CASSKSGGPGNEQFF.

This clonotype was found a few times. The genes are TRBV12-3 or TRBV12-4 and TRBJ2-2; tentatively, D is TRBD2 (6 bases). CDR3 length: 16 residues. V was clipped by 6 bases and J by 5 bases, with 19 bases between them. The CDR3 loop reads CASSHRAGKGTGELFF. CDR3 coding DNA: TGTGCCAGCAGCCACCGGGCGGGAAAGGGGACCGGGGAGCTGTTTTTT.

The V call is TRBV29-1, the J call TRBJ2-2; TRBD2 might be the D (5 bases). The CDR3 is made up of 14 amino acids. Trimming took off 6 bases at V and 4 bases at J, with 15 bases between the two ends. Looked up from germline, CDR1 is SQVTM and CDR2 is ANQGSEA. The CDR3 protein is CSVARSAGTGELFF. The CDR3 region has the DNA TGCAGCGTCGCTAGATCCGCGGGCACCGGGGAGCTGTTTTTT.

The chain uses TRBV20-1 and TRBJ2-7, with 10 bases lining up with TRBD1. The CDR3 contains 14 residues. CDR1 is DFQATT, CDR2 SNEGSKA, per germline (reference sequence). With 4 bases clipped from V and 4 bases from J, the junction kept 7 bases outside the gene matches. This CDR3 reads CSATPWTGGYEQYV. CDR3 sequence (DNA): TGCAGTGCTACGCCATGGACAGGGGGTTACGAGCAGTACGTC.